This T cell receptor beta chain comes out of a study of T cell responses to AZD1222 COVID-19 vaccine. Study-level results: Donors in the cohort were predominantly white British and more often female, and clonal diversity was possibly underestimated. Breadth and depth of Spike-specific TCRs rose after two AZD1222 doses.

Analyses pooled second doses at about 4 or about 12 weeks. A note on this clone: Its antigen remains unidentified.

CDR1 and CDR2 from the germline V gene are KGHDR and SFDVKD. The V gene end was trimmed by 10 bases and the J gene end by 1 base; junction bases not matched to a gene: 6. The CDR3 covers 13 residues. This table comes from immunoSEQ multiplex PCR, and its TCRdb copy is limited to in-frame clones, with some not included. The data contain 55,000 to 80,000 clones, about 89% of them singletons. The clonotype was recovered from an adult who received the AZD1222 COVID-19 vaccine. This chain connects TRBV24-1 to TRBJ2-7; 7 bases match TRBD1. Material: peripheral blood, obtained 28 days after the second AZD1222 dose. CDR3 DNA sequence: TGTGCCACACAGGGGTCAGAGTCCTACGAGCAGTACTTC. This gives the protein CATQGSESYEQYF.